This T cell receptor (beta chain) was identified in a study of early T cells in non-severe SARS-CoV-2 infection. Background on the study: Chains stayed unpaired after sequencing of bulk RNA from unsorted whole blood. Study outcomes and limitations: The matching step, a VDJdb search, favored anti-spike CD8 responses and missed private and CD4 specificities.

The CDR3 sequence is 12 residues long. Trimming shortened V by 6 bases and J by 4 bases, and 7 bases separated the two germline ends. In germline, CDR1 is MDHEN, CDR2 SYDVKM. Unique molecular identifiers tagged individual cDNA molecules. TCRdb used MiXCR to reprocess the 5' RACE reads, holding one entry per CDR3 protein. The data contain 60,000 or so distinct CDR3 sequences, approximately 12% of them singletons. Details on this clonotype: Its specificity is unknown.

The rearrangement links TRBV28 to TRBJ1-5; no clear D. This sequence was found in an adult who was a healthcare worker with PCR-confirmed SARS-CoV-2 infection or an uninfected control (not recorded which). The sequenced sample was whole blood. The CDR3 DNA reads TGTGCCAGCAGCCTCTTGAATCAGCCCCAGCATTTT. Its protein product is CASSLLNQPQHF.